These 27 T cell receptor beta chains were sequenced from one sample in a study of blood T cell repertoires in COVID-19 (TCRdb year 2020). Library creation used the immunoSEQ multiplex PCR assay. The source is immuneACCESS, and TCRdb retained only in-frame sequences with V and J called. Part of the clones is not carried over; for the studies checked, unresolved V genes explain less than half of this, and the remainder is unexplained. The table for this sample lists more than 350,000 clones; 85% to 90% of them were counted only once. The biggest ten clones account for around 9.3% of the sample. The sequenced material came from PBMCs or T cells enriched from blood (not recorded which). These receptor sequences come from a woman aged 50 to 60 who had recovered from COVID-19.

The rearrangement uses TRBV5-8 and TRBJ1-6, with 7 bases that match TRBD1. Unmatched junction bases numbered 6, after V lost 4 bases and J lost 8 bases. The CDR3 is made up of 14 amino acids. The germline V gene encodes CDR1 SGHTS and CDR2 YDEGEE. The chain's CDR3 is CASSHRGADSPLHF. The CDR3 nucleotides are TGTGCCAGCAGCCACAGGGGAGCGGATTCACCCCTCCACTTT.

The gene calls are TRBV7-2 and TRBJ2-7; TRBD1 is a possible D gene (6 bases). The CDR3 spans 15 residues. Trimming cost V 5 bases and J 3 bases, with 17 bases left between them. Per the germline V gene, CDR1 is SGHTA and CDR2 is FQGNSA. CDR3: CASSLTTGVGYEQYF. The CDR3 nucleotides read TGTGCCAGCAGCCTAACGACAGGAGTCGGCTACGAGCAGTACTTC. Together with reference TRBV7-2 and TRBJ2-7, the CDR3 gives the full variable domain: GAGVSQSPSNKVTEKGKDVELRCDPISGHTALYWYRQSLGQGLEFLIYFQGNSAPDKSGLPSDRFSAERTGGSVSTLTIQRTQQEDSAVYLCASSLTTGVGYEQYFGPGTRLTVT.

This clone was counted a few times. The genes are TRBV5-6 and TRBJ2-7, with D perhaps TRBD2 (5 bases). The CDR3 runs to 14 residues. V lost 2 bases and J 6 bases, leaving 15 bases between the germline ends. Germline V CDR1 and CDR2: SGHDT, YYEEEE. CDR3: CASSFAGIKAEQYF. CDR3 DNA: TGTGCCAGCAGCTTCGCGGGTATTAAAGCCGAGCAGTACTTC.

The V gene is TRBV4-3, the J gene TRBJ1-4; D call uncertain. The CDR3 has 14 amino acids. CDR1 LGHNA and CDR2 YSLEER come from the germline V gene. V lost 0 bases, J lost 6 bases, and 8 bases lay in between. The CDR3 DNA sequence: TGCGCCAGCAGCCAAGATGGGGAGGATGAAAAACTGTTTTTT. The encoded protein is CASSQDGEDEKLFF.

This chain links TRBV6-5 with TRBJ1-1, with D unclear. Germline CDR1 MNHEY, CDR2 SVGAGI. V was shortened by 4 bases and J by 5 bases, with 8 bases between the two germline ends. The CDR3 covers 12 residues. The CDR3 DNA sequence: TGTGCCAGCAGTTCCGCAGGTACTGAAGCTTTCTTT. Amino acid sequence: CASSSAGTEAFF.

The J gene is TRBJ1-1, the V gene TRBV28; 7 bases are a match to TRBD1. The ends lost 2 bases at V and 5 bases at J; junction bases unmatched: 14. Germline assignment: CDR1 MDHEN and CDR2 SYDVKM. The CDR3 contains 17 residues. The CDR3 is CASSLGATGARVTEAFF. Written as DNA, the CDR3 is TGTGCCAGCAGTTTAGGGGCCACAGGGGCGCGGGTAACTGAAGCTTTCTTT.

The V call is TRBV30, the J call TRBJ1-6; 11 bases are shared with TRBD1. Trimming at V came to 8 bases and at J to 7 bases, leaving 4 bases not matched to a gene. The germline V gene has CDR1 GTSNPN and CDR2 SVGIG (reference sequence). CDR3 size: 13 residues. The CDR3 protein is CASRDRGNSPLHF. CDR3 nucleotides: TGTGCCAGCCGGGACAGGGGGAATTCACCCCTCCACTTT.

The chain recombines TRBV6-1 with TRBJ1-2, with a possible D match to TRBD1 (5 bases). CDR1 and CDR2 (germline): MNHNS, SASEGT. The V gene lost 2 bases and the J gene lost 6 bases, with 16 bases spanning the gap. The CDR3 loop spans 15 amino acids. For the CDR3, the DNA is TGTGCCAGCAGTGAATATCGTTCAGGGTTTGATGGCTACACCTTC. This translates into CASSEYRSGFDGYTF.

CDR3 loop: CASSAIGTSGGPRNPDTQYF. The CDR3 region has the DNA TGTGCCAGCAGTGCAATTGGGACTAGCGGGGGCCCTCGGAACCCAGATACGCAGTATTTT. The V gene is TRBV6-4, the J gene TRBJ2-3, with TRBD2 matching over 14 bases. Germline CDR1 reads MRHNA; CDR2 reads SNTAGT. The ends lost 4 bases at V and 4 bases at J; junction bases unmatched: 16. The CDR3 is 20 residues long.

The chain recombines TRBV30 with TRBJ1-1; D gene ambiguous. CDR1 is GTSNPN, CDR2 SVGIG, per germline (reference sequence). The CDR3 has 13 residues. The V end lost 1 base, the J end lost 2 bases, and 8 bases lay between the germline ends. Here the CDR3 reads CAWSDPSNTEAFF. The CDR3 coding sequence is TGTGCCTGGAGTGACCCCAGTAACACTGAAGCTTTCTTT.

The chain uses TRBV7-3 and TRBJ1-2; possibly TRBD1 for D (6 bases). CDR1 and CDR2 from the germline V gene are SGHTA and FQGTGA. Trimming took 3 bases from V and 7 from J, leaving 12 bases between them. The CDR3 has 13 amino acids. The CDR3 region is CASSLAGESGYTF. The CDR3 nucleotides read TGTGCCAGCAGCTTGGCAGGGGAGTCTGGCTACACCTTC.

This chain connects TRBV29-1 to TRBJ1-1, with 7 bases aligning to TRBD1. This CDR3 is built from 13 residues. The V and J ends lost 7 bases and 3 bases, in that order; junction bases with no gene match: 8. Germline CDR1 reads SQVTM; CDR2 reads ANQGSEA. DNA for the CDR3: TGCAGCGGAAGACAGGGATCAGACACTGAAGCTTTCTTT. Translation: CSGRQGSDTEAFF.

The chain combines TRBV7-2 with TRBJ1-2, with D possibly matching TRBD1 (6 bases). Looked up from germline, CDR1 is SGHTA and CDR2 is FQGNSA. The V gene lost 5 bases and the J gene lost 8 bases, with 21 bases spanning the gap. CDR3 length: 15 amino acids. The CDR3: CASSPGGGPRWGYTF. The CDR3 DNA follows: TGTGCCAGCAGCCCCGGGGGGGGGCCGCGGTGGGGCTACACCTTC.

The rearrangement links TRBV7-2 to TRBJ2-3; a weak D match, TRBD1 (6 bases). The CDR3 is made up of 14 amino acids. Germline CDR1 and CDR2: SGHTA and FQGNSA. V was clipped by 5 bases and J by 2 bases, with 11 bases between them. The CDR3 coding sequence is TGTGCCAGCAGCAGAGACAGGTTCACAGATACGCAGTATTTT. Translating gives CASSRDRFTDTQYF.

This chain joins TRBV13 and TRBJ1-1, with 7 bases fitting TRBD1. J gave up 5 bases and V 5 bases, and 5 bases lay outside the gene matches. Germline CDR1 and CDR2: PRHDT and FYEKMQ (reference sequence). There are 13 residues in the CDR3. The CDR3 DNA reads TGTGCCAGCAGCGCCCAGGGGGATACTGAAGCTTTCTTT. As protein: CASSAQGDTEAFF.

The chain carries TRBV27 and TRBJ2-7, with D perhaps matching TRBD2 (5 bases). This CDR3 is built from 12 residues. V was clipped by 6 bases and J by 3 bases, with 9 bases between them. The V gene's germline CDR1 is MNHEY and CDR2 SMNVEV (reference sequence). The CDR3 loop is CASSHGGYEQYF. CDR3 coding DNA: TGTGCCAGCAGCCATGGAGGCTACGAGCAGTACTTC.

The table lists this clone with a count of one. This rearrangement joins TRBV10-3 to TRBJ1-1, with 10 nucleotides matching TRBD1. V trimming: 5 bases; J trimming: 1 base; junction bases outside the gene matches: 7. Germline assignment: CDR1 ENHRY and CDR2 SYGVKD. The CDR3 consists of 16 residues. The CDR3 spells CAISPGQGTGNTEAFF. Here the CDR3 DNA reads TGTGCCATCAGTCCGGGACAGGGGACGGGGAACACTGAAGCTTTCTTT.

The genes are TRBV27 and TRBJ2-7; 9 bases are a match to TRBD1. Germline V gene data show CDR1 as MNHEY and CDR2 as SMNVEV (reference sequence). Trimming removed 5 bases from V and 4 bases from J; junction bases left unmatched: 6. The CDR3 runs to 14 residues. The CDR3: CASSPPTGGYEQYF. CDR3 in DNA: TGTGCCAGCAGTCCCCCGACAGGGGGGTACGAGCAGTACTTC.

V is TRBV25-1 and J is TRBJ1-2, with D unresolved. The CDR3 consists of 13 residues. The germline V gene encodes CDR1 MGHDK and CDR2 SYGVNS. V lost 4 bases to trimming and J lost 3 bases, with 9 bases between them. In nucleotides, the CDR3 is TGTGCCAGCAGTGCCGGGGTACACTATGGCTACACCTTC. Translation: CASSAGVHYGYTF.

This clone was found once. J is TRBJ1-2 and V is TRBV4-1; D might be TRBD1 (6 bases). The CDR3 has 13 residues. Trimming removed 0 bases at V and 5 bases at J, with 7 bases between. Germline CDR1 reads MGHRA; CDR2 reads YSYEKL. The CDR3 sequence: CASSQDTGYGYTF. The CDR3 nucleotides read TGCGCCAGCAGCCAAGATACAGGGTATGGCTACACCTTC.

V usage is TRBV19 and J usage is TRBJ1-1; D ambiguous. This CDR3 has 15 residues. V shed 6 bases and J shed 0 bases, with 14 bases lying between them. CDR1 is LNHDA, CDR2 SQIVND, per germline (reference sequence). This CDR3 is CASSPPPGLNTEAFF. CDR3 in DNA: TGTGCCAGTAGCCCTCCGCCCGGGTTGAACACTGAAGCTTTCTTT.

The CDR3 is CASSPPSYTEAFF. CDR3 in DNA: TGTGCCAGCAGCCCTCCCAGTTACACTGAAGCTTTCTTT. The chain links TRBV7-9 to TRBJ1-1; D not certain. Trimming shortened V by 5 bases and J by 3 bases, and 10 bases separated the two germline ends. The CDR3 length is 13 residues. Germline loops: CDR1 SEHNR, CDR2 FQNEAQ (reference sequence).

The CDR3 is CASSFRDLHGGETQYF. DNA of the CDR3: TGTGCCAGCAGTTTTCGGGACCTACATGGGGGGGAGACCCAGTACTTC. The V gene is TRBV27, the J gene TRBJ2-5, with D possibly being TRBD2 (6 bases). Germline CDR1 MNHEY, CDR2 SMNVEV (reference sequence). CDR3 length: 16 amino acids. The V and J ends lost 3 bases and 5 bases respectively, with 19 bases between them.

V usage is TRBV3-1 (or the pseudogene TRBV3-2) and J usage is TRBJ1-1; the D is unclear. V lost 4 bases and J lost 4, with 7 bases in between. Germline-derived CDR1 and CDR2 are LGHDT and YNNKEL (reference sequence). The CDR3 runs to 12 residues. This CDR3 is CASSLVSTEAFF. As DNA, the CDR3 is TGTGCCAGCAGCCTCGTGAGCACTGAAGCTTTCTTT.

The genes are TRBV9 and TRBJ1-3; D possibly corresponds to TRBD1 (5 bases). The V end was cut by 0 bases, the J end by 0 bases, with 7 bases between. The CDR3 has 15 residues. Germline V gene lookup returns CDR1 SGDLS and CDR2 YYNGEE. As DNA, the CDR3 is TGTGCCAGCAGCGTAGGCAGGGCCTCTGGAAACACCATATATTTT. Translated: CASSVGRASGNTIYF.

CDR3 nucleotide sequence: TGTGCCAGTAGTATAGATCAGGCGGGGGGCACAGATACGCAGTATTTT. This gives the protein CASSIDQAGGTDTQYF. V usage is TRBV19 and J usage is TRBJ2-3, with TRBD2 matching 7 bases. Germline V CDR1 and CDR2: LNHDA, SQIVND (reference sequence). This CDR3 is 16 amino acids long. The ends lost 0 bases at V and 1 base at J; junction bases unmatched: 4.

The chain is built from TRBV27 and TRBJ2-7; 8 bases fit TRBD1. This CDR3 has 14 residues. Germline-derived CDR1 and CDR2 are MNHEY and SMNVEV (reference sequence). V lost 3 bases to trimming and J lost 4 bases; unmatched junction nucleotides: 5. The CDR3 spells CASSFGQGPYEQYF. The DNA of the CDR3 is TGTGCCAGCAGTTTCGGACAGGGACCGTACGAGCAGTACTTC.